The next 10 T cell receptor beta chains were all read from a single sample in a study of blood T cells in healthy people across ages. PCR was performed a second time for about 7 to 11 cycles using a sample-barcoded 5' primer and a J-beta primer mix. TCRdb redid the calling of the 5' RACE reads with MiXCR, one entry per CDR3 protein. The table lists approximately 800,000 distinct CDR3 sequences, 40% to 65% of them singletons. Specimen: blood. The origin of the receptors is a man of 80 years or more in good health.

The chain has TRBV12-3 or TRBV12-4 and TRBJ1-5; tentatively, D is TRBD1 (6 bases). This CDR3 has 15 residues. V lost 2 bases, J lost 5 bases, and 13 bases lay in between. The CDR3 DNA reads as TGTGCCAGCAGTTTATGGGCAGGGGAAGATCAGCCCCAGCATTTT. Translation: CASSLWAGEDQPQHF.

The chain recombines TRBV29-1 with TRBJ2-7; D may be TRBD2 (6 bases). The CDR3 contains 11 residues. Trimming removed 4 bases from V and 3 bases from J, with 7 bases in between. Per germline, CDR1 SQVTM and CDR2 ANQGSEA. The CDR3 sequence is CSVATSYEQYF. CDR3 nucleotides: TGCAGCGTTGCGACTAGCTACGAGCAGTACTTC.

This clonotype was seen a handful of times. The chain combines TRBV2 with TRBJ2-3; 10 bases are shared with TRBD1. The germline CDR1 and CDR2 sequences are SNHLY and FYNNEI. Trimming at V came to 3 bases and at J to 7 bases, leaving 4 bases not matched to a gene. The CDR3 consists of 14 residues. The CDR3 here is CASSDGQGVNTQYF. CDR3 DNA sequence: TGTGCCAGCAGTGATGGACAGGGGGTAAATACGCAGTATTTT.

V is TRBV5-1 and J is TRBJ1-1; tentative D call: TRBD1 (5 bases). There are 17 residues in the CDR3. V lost 0 bases and J 4 bases, leaving 19 bases between the germline ends. Germline values: CDR1 SGHRS, CDR2 YFSETQ. The CDR3 here is CASSLGWQGVRATEAFF. The CDR3 nucleotides are TGCGCCAGCAGCTTGGGGTGGCAAGGGGTCAGAGCCACTGAAGCTTTCTTT.

This sequence joins TRBV7-2 and TRBJ1-2; 10 nucleotides match TRBD1. V lost 2 bases, J lost 4 bases, and 10 bases stayed unmatched. The germline gives CDR1 SGHTA, CDR2 FQGNSA. The length of the CDR3 is 17 residues. The CDR3 spells CASSLLGAGQGTYGYTF. CDR3 nucleotide sequence: TGTGCCAGCAGCTTATTAGGAGCGGGACAGGGGACCTATGGCTACACCTTC.

In its sample, this clonotype was seen a few times. The chain uses TRBV7-2 and TRBJ2-4; D is perhaps TRBD2 (5 bases). This CDR3 spans 12 amino acids. Trimming shortened V by 6 bases and J by 8 bases, and 11 bases separated the two germline ends. The germline V gene has CDR1 SGHTA and CDR2 FQGNSA. The CDR3 region has the DNA TGTGCCAGCAGGGAAGCGGCAGACATTCAGTACTTC. Translation gives CASREAADIQYF.

The sample holds one count of this clonotype. The genes are TRBV24-1 and TRBJ2-7; 7 bases map to TRBD2. The length of the CDR3 is 14 residues. The J segment lost 7 bases and the V segment lost 5 bases, leaving 10 bases of the junction unmatched. Germline V gene data show CDR1 as KGHDR and CDR2 as SFDVKD. CDR3 nucleotides: TGTGCCACCAGTGGAAACTGGGGGGGGAATGAGCAGTACTTC. This gives the protein CATSGNWGGNEQYF.

This clonotype was recorded a few times. The V gene is TRBV12-5, the J gene TRBJ1-1, with TRBD1 identical over 8 bases. J was trimmed by 7 bases and V by 3 bases; bases with no gene match: 7. The CDR3 loop spans 14 amino acids. The germline V gene encodes CDR1 LGHNT and CDR2 FRNRAP. CDR3 loop: CASGLGDRPSEAFF. In DNA form, the CDR3 reads TGTGCTAGTGGTTTAGGGGACAGGCCTAGTGAAGCTTTCTTT.

V usage is TRBV20-1 and J usage is TRBJ2-7; D perhaps matches TRBD2 (6 bases). The CDR3 sequence is 15 residues long. Germline CDR1 is DFQATT and CDR2 is SNEGSKA (reference sequence). Trimming took off 3 bases at V and 0 bases at J, with 15 bases between the two ends. The CDR3 protein is CSASREVGGSYEQYF. As DNA, the CDR3 is TGCAGTGCTAGTAGGGAGGTAGGCGGCTCCTACGAGCAGTACTTC.

V is TRBV29-1 and J is TRBJ1-1; the match to TRBD1 covers 7 bases. Germline V gives CDR1 SQVTM, CDR2 ANQGSEA. Trimming at V came to 1 base and at J to 5 bases, leaving 19 bases not matched to a gene. This CDR3 region has 18 residues. The CDR3 nucleotides are TGCAGCGTTGAAGGGCGGGGAAGGCGTTTCTCAGGGGGGACTGAAGCTTTCTTT. Residues: CSVEGRGRRFSGGTEAFF.